One T cell receptor beta chain is described in this entry. This record belongs to a study of blood T cell repertoires in COVID-19. The V end was cut by 3 bases, the J end by 7 bases, with 20 bases between. Germline assignment: CDR1 KGHDR and CDR2 SFDVKD. The CDR3 length is 16 residues. Profiled with immunoSEQ multiplex PCR; TCRdb holds only in-frame clones, not every one. The repertoire holds fewer than 150,000 clones, with approximately 86% as singletons. Sequencing input: peripheral blood. This sequence joins TRBV24-1 and TRBJ2-5; D might be TRBD2 (7 bases). The TCR sequence derives from a woman aged 45-59 years who had recovered from COVID-19. CDR3 region: CATSDALGGALGTQYF. CDR3 coding DNA: TGTGCCACCAGTGATGCATTGGGGGGGGCCCTTGGGACCCAGTACTTC.